Included here is one TCR beta chain sequence, with context. Its antigen remains unidentified. The data were obtained in a study of graft-versus-host responses after intestinal transplantation. The V gene's germline CDR1 is LNHDA and CDR2 SQIVND (reference sequence). Trimming shortened V by 5 bases and J by 1 base, and 12 bases separated the two germline ends. The CDR3 loop spans 14 amino acids. Clones were sequenced by immunoSEQ multiplex PCR, and TCRdb holds only the in-frame ones, with some missing. This table has just under 85,000 clones, around 93% appearing once. The TCR sequence derives from a human donor who was the organ donor for an intestinal transplant. The V and J genes are TRBV19 and TRBJ2-7, with D possibly matching TRBD2 (5 bases). Specimen: unstimulated CD8+ T cells sorted from spleen or lymph node cells, collected before transplant. The CDR3 protein is CASSDTGGSYEQYF. CDR3 nucleotide sequence: TGTGCCAGTAGTGACACTGGCGGGTCCTACGAGCAGTACTTC. The variable domain in full, with the rest retrieved from reference TRBV19 and TRBJ2-7, is DGGITQSPKYLFRKEGQNVTLSCEQNLNHDAMYWYRQDPGQGLRLIYYSQIVNDFQKGDIAEGYSVSREKKESFPLTVTSAQKNPTAFYLCASSDTGGSYEQYFGPGTRLTVT.